The next 25 T cell receptor beta chains were all read from a single sample in a study of cytomegalovirus exposure and HLA in healthy donors. Vbeta (60) and Jbeta (13) primers were used in the PCR. The table came from immunoSEQ multiplex PCR; TCRdb's copy has only in-frame clones and leaves some out. Of approximately 150,000 clones detected, roughly 77% appear once; the ten largest clones hold about 3.7%. The material sequenced was PBMCs. The receptors were gathered from a human donor in good health.

The J gene is TRBJ2-6, the V gene TRBV28, with a possible D match to TRBD1 (6 bases). There are 16 residues in the CDR3. The germline V gene has CDR1 MDHEN and CDR2 SYDVKM. V dropped 6 bases and J dropped 2 bases, with 14 bases sitting between them. CDR3 DNA: TGTGCCAGCAGAGATTACAGGGCCGCTGGGGCCAACGTCCTGACTTTC. Translation gives CASRDYRAAGANVLTF.

The chain combines TRBV5-1 with TRBJ2-3; 7 bases match TRBD2. V dropped 0 bases and J dropped 1; count of bases not matched to a gene: 5. There are 16 residues in the CDR3. CDR1 and CDR2 from the germline V gene are SGHRS and YFSETQ. CDR3 region: CASSLALAARTDTQYF. The DNA of the CDR3 is TGCGCCAGCAGCTTGGCCCTAGCGGCCCGCACAGATACGCAGTATTTT. Using reference TRBV5-1 and TRBJ2-3 for the parts outside the CDR3, the full variable domain is KAGVTQTPRYLIKTRGQQVTLSCSPISGHRSVSWYQQTPGQGLQFLFEYFSETQRNKGNFPGRFSGRQFSNSRSEMNVSTLELGDSALYLCASSLALAARTDTQYFGPGTRLTVL.

This chain joins TRBV27 and TRBJ2-7, with 9 bases that match TRBD2. V was clipped by 2 bases and J by 4 bases; unmatched bases: 12. Germline V gene sequence: CDR1 MNHEY, CDR2 SMNVEV (reference sequence). The CDR3 is 17 residues long. CDR3 loop: CASSLGTGLANKYEQYF. The CDR3 region has the DNA TGTGCCAGCAGTTTAGGAACCGGACTAGCGAATAAGTACGAGCAGTACTTC.

The chain carries TRBV7-2 and TRBJ1-1; a weak D match, TRBD1 (5 bases). CDR3 length: 17 amino acids. With 8 bases removed from V and 4 bases from J, the gap between germline ends came to 26 bases. Germline V gene sequence: CDR1 SGHTA, CDR2 FQGNSA. The CDR3 DNA is TGTGCCAGCGGGAGGGAGGGACTTATTCCGGTAGGCACTGAAGCTTTCTTT. Translated: CASGREGLIPVGTEAFF.

The gene calls are TRBV11-3 and TRBJ2-6, with 8 bases lining up with TRBD1. The CDR3 covers 16 residues. V lost 4 bases to trimming and J lost 2 bases; unmatched junction nucleotides: 4. Per the germline V gene, CDR1 is SGHNT and CDR2 is YENEEA. CDR3 residues: CASSSKTGAGANVLTF. The CDR3 nucleotides read TGTGCCAGCAGCTCAAAGACAGGGGCTGGGGCCAACGTCCTGACTTTC.

This sequence joins TRBV30 and TRBJ1-5, with 9 bases lining up with TRBD1. V was pared by 4 bases and J by 2 bases, with 3 bases of the junction left unmatched. The CDR3 sequence is 14 residues long. Germline V gives CDR1 GTSNPN, CDR2 SVGIG (reference sequence). CDR3 residues: CAWTRDRGNQPQHF. CDR3 DNA: TGTGCCTGGACCCGGGACAGGGGCAATCAGCCCCAGCATTTT. Full variable domain (outside the CDR3, taken from reference TRBV30 and TRBJ1-5): SQTIHQWPATLVQPVGSPLSLECTVEGTSNPNLYWYRQAAGRGLQLLFYSVGIGQISSEVPQNLSASRPQDRQFILSSKKLLLSDSGFYLCAWTRDRGNQPQHFGDGTRLSIL.

This chain links TRBV4-3 with TRBJ2-7; tentative D call: TRBD2 (6 bases). Per germline, CDR1 LGHNA and CDR2 YSLEER. This CDR3 comprises 14 residues. Trimming took 1 base from V and 1 from J, leaving 8 bases between them. CDR3 bases: TGCGCCAGCAGCCAAGCTCTAGCGTCCTACGAGCAGTACTTC. Residues: CASSQALASYEQYF.

The sample holds one count of this clone. This rearrangement joins TRBV19 to TRBJ2-7, with a possible D match to TRBD1 (6 bases). The CDR3 extends over 11 amino acids. Germline V CDR1 and CDR2: LNHDA, SQIVND (reference sequence). The V gene lost 10 bases and the J gene lost 2 bases, with 9 bases spanning the gap. CDR3 in DNA: TGTGCCACAAAGGGGGCCTACGAGCAGTACTTC. Amino acids: CATKGAYEQYF.

This rearrangement joins TRBV30 to TRBJ2-7; 9 bases match TRBD1. The CDR3 totals 13 residues. CDR1 is GTSNPN, CDR2 SVGIG, per germline (reference sequence). Unmatched junction bases numbered 5, after V lost 5 bases and J lost 3 bases. Here the CDR3 reads CAWSRTGDYEQYF. In nucleotides, the CDR3 is TGTGCCTGGTCAAGGACAGGGGACTACGAGCAGTACTTC.

This chain connects TRBV2 to TRBJ2-1, with 8 positions matching TRBD2. Germline CDR1 and CDR2: SNHLY and FYNNEI. This CDR3 is 16 amino acids long. Trimming cost V 4 bases and J 4 bases; bases outside gene matches: 9. CDR3 in amino acids: CASSVDREGGYNEQFF. The CDR3 DNA follows: TGTGCCAGCAGTGTTGATCGGGAGGGGGGGTACAATGAGCAGTTCTTC.

The chain recombines TRBV7-8 with TRBJ1-4, with a possible D match to TRBD1 (6 bases). Germline V CDR1 and CDR2: SGHVS, FQNEAQ. V lost 5 bases, J lost 6 bases, and 25 bases lay in between. The CDR3 is 18 amino acids. The CDR3 loop is CASSPSATYRDKDEKLFF. The CDR3 DNA follows: TGTGCCAGCAGCCCAAGCGCTACTTACAGGGACAAAGATGAAAAACTGTTTTTT.

This sequence joins TRBV28 and TRBJ2-5; D perhaps matches TRBD2 (6 bases). This CDR3 is built from 12 residues. Germline V CDR1 and CDR2: MDHEN, SYDVKM. The CDR3 sequence is CAAGTYQETQYF. The DNA for the CDR3 is TGTGCGGCGGGAACGTACCAAGAGACCCAGTACTTC.

The chain combines TRBV10-1 with TRBJ1-2, with D maybe TRBD1 (6 bases). The V gene's germline CDR1 is WNHNN and CDR2 SYGVQD (reference sequence). V was trimmed by 6 bases and J by 4 bases, leaving 12 bases between them. CDR3 size: 13 residues. The CDR3 sequence: CASSQGRLYGYTF. Here the CDR3 DNA reads TGCGCCAGCAGCCAGGGGCGACTCTATGGCTACACCTTC.

This chain joins TRBV4-2 and TRBJ2-3, with 9 bases lining up with TRBD2. J gave up 1 base and V 0 bases, and 5 bases lay outside the gene matches. The CDR3 length is 17 residues. CDR1 LGHNA and CDR2 YNFKEQ come from the germline V gene. The CDR3 bases are TGTGCCAGCAGCCAAGACCCGACTAGCGGAGGCACAGATACGCAGTATTTT. Its protein is CASSQDPTSGGTDTQYF.

The chain employs TRBV9 and TRBJ2-1; no definite D call. The CDR3 runs to 16 residues. V lost 1 base, J lost 0 bases, and 11 bases lay in between. CDR1 is SGDLS and CDR2 is YYNGEE in the germline V gene. Here the CDR3 reads CASSVTGLSSYNEQFF. CDR3 in DNA: TGTGCCAGCAGCGTAACCGGGTTAAGCTCCTACAATGAGCAGTTCTTC.

The rearrangement links TRBV19 to TRBJ1-1; TRBD1 matches at 7 bases. The CDR3 has 15 amino acids. In germline, CDR1 is LNHDA, CDR2 SQIVND (reference sequence). V shed 10 bases and J 5 bases; nucleotides not matched to a gene: 16. The CDR3 sequence is CATHRGQERRTEAFF. The CDR3, as DNA: TGTGCCACCCACCGAGGACAGGAAAGGCGAACTGAAGCTTTCTTT.

The chain links TRBV2 to TRBJ2-7, with 7 bases matching TRBD1. Per the germline V gene, CDR1 is SNHLY and CDR2 is FYNNEI. The CDR3 consists of 13 residues. Germline trimming cut 8 bases from V and 0 bases from J; bases unmatched to any gene: 4. The CDR3 spells CASHDRVSYEQYF. For the CDR3, the DNA is TGTGCCAGCCATGACAGGGTCTCCTACGAGCAGTACTTC.

This clone has just a few counts. The CDR3 sequence is CATSRGGQDSSTSIGYTF. The CDR3 nucleotides read TGTGCCACCAGCAGAGGTGGCCAGGACAGCTCAACCTCTATCGGCTACACCTTC. This chain links TRBV15 with TRBJ1-2; tentative D call: TRBD1 (6 bases). This CDR3 is 18 amino acids long. V was cut by 1 base and J by 8 bases, with 26 bases left in between. Germline loops: CDR1 LNHNV, CDR2 YYDKDF (reference sequence).

DNA of the CDR3: TGTGCCAGCAAACGAGGAGGGGGCAGGGGAGCTTTCTTT. Translated, it gives CASKRGGGRGAFF. The gene calls are TRBV6-1 and TRBJ1-1; 7 nucleotides match TRBD1. Trimming took 7 bases from V and 10 from J; bases not matched to a gene: 12. The CDR3 sequence is 13 residues long. Germline CDR1 is MNHNS and CDR2 is SASEGT.

This chain joins TRBV6-5 and TRBJ2-1; 9 nucleotides line up with TRBD2. The CDR3 spans 15 residues. Germline-derived CDR1 and CDR2 are MNHEY and SVGAGI. V lost 7 bases, J lost 8 bases, and 12 bases stayed unmatched. For the CDR3, the DNA is TGTGCCAGCAAACTGGGGCTAGCGGGAAGCTATGAGCAGTTCTTC. As protein: CASKLGLAGSYEQFF.

This chain joins TRBV10-3 and TRBJ1-1; 7 positions agree with TRBD1. This CDR3 is built from 15 residues. Trimming took 2 bases from V and 1 from J; bases not matched to a gene: 4. Germline CDR1 ENHRY, CDR2 SYGVKD. CDR3: CAISETGQANTEAFF. Written as DNA, the CDR3 is TGTGCCATCAGTGAGACCGGACAGGCGAACACTGAAGCTTTCTTT.

The genes are TRBV18 and TRBJ2-7; 7 bases align to TRBD1. The CDR3 length is 14 residues. With V trimmed by 3 bases and J by 3 bases, 5 bases remained unmatched. The germline V gene has CDR1 KGHSH and CDR2 LQKENI. The chain's CDR3 is CASSPLPGGYEQYF. CDR3 nucleotide sequence: TGTGCCAGCTCACCTCTACCAGGGGGCTACGAGCAGTACTTC.

This chain links TRBV11-2 with TRBJ2-1; D possibly corresponds to TRBD2 (6 bases). V was shortened by 2 bases and J by 2 bases, with 13 bases between the two germline ends. The germline gives CDR1 SGHAT, CDR2 FQNNGV. The CDR3 extends over 16 amino acids. CDR3 sequence (DNA): TGTGCCAGCAGCTTATCGGCGGGGCCGGCCTACAATGAGCAGTTCTTC. It codes for CASSLSAGPAYNEQFF.

V is TRBV4-3 and J is TRBJ2-1; 13 bases fit TRBD2. After removal of 2 bases from V and 9 bases from J, the junction contained 7 bases not matched to a gene. The CDR3 is 16 residues long. Germline lookup yields CDR1 LGHNA and CDR2 YSLEER. In DNA form, the CDR3 reads TGCGCCAGCAGCCAAACACTAGCGGGAGGGCCTAGTGAGCAGTTCTTC. This translates into CASSQTLAGGPSEQFF.

V is TRBV9 and J is TRBJ1-2, with 10 bases that match TRBD1. Germline CDR1 reads SGDLS; CDR2 reads YYNGEE. V lost 0 bases, J lost 4 bases, and 6 bases stayed unmatched. This CDR3 contains 16 residues. The CDR3 region is CASSVVGQGGAYGYTF. The CDR3 DNA is TGTGCCAGCAGCGTAGTTGGACAGGGGGGAGCCTATGGCTACACCTTC.